Presented here are 29 T cell receptor beta chains from one specimen sequenced in a study of long-term antiretroviral therapy in people with HIV. It was version v3.0 of the immunoSEQ assay that was run at survey level. Clones were sequenced by immunoSEQ multiplex PCR, and TCRdb holds only the in-frame ones, with some missing. Counted here are around 40,000 clones, approximately 85% occurring once; the ten biggest clones make up approximately 10%. The sequencing used unsorted PBMCs, collected 2.2 years after starting antiretroviral therapy. Receptors originate from a man aged 18 to 35 with HIV.

The chain is built from TRBV27 and TRBJ2-3; 12 bases match TRBD2. The CDR3 loop spans 17 amino acids. Germline values: CDR1 MNHEY, CDR2 SMNVEV (reference sequence). J was trimmed by 2 bases and V by 4 bases; bases with no gene match: 7. The CDR3 loop reads CASSSRTSGTFTDTQYF. In DNA, the CDR3 is TGTGCCAGCAGTTCCCGGACTAGCGGGACCTTCACAGATACGCAGTATTTT.

The J gene is TRBJ1-2, the V gene TRBV4-3, with D unclear. Looked up from germline, CDR1 is LGHNA and CDR2 is YSLEER. The V and J ends lost 2 bases and 4 bases respectively, with 14 bases between them. The length of the CDR3 is 15 residues. CDR3 nucleotides: TGCGCCAGCAGCCAAAGAAGTCGGCAAGGCTATGGCTACACCTTC. Protein sequence: CASSQRSRQGYGYTF.

The CDR3 DNA follows: TGTGCCAGCAGCCGGACAGAGTCATATGGCTACACCTTC. Translated, it gives CASSRTESYGYTF. The chain couples TRBV6-5 to TRBJ1-2; the D gene is possibly TRBD1 (6 bases). CDR3 size: 13 residues. The V gene lost 6 bases and the J gene lost 5 bases, with 13 bases spanning the gap. Germline V gives CDR1 MNHEY, CDR2 SVGAGI.

The gene calls are TRBV9 and TRBJ1-6; 8 positions match TRBD1. The V gene's germline CDR1 is SGDLS and CDR2 YYNGEE. The V segment lost 0 bases and the J segment 10 bases; nucleotides outside the gene matches: 6. This CDR3 comprises 15 residues. The chain's CDR3 is CASSVGGTGHSPLHF. For the CDR3, the DNA is TGTGCCAGCAGCGTAGGAGGGACAGGACACTCACCCCTCCACTTT.

This rearrangement joins TRBV15 to TRBJ1-1, with D possibly being TRBD1 (5 bases). The CDR3 spans 13 residues. Trimming cost V 0 bases and J 5 bases, with 7 bases left between them. Per germline, CDR1 LNHNV and CDR2 YYDKDF (reference sequence). The DNA for the CDR3 is TGTGCCACCAGCAGAGATCGACAGACTGAAGCTTTCTTT. Translation gives CATSRDRQTEAFF.

This clone is judged medium-sized. The chain has TRBV7-9 and TRBJ1-2; D ambiguous. Per germline, CDR1 SEHNR and CDR2 FQNEAQ (reference sequence). Trimming took off 2 bases at V and 4 bases at J, with 14 bases between the two ends. This CDR3 has 15 residues. The CDR3 bases are TGTGCCAGCAGCTTAAGCCGGGAAGGCGCCTATGGCTACACCTTC. Residues: CASSLSREGAYGYTF.

V and J are TRBV5-1 and TRBJ2-1, with D possibly matching TRBD2 (6 bases). This CDR3 region has 12 residues. CDR1 is SGHRS and CDR2 is YFSETQ in the germline V gene. V lost 5 bases and J lost 5, with 8 bases in between. CDR3 bases: TGCGCCAGCAGGGTAGCGGACAATGAGCAGTTCTTC. Translating gives CASRVADNEQFF.

The gene calls are TRBV6-4 and TRBJ2-3, with TRBD2 matching over 8 bases. The trim removed 6 bases at V and 0 bases at J, leaving 14 bases unmatched. The CDR3 covers 18 residues. Germline-derived CDR1 and CDR2 are MRHNA and SNTAGT. The CDR3 loop reads CASRLKLADSTSTDTQYF. The CDR3 DNA sequence: TGTGCCAGCAGGTTAAAACTAGCGGATTCCACTAGCACAGATACGCAGTATTTT.

The chain couples TRBV11-2 to TRBJ2-1; D perhaps matches TRBD1 (6 bases). V gave up 5 bases and J gave up 1 base, with 9 bases separating them. Germline CDR1 SGHAT, CDR2 FQNNGV. The CDR3 extends over 14 amino acids. CDR3 loop: CASSGTPSYNEQFF. The DNA of the CDR3 is TGTGCCAGCAGCGGGACACCTTCCTACAATGAGCAGTTCTTC.

In this sample, this clone turned up a few times. The chain couples TRBV6-1 to TRBJ1-1, with 8 bases lining up with TRBD1. The V gene end was trimmed by 2 bases and the J gene end by 8 bases; junction bases not matched to a gene: 1. The CDR3 extends over 12 amino acids. Germline-derived CDR1 and CDR2 are MNHNS and SASEGT. The CDR3 spells CASSEYRGEAFF. CDR3 nucleotides: TGTGCCAGCAGTGAATACAGGGGGGAAGCTTTCTTT.

Comments on this clone: At one end the junction does not follow the germline gene, possibly because of a read error. Other DNA sequences in the sample encode the same CDR3. The chain has TRBV19 and TRBJ2-6; a possible D gene is TRBD1 (5 bases). The CDR3 is made up of 17 amino acids. The germline V gene has CDR1 LNHDA and CDR2 SQIVND (reference sequence). The CDR3 region has the DNA TGTGCCAGTAGTATAGGCTCTGCTTACTCTGGGGCCAACGTCTTGACTTTC. Its translation is CASSIGSAYSGANVLTF.

The genes are TRBV5-1 and TRBJ2-1; D is unresolved. The CDR3 runs to 14 residues. Trimming cost V 5 bases and J 4 bases, with 13 bases left between them. Germline-derived CDR1 and CDR2 are SGHRS and YFSETQ. The CDR3 DNA reads TGCGCCAGCAGTGGGTCGGTTCTATACAATGAGCAGTTCTTC. This sequence encodes CASSGSVLYNEQFF.

The gene calls are TRBV13 and TRBJ2-1; D uncertain. Per the germline V gene, CDR1 is PRHDT and CDR2 is FYEKMQ (reference sequence). The V and J ends lost 4 bases and 4 bases respectively, with 17 bases between them. CDR3 size: 16 residues. CDR3 bases: TGTGCCAGCAGCTCTCGGTTAGCCTTTAATTACAATGAGCAGTTCTTC. This translates into CASSSRLAFNYNEQFF. Together with reference TRBV13 and TRBJ2-1, the CDR3 gives the full variable domain: AAGVIQSPRHLIKEKRETATLKCYPIPRHDTVYWYQQGPGQDPQFLISFYEKMQSDKGSIPDRFSAQQFSDYHSELNMSSLELGDSALYFCASSSRLAFNYNEQFFGPGTRLTVL.

This clone has a handful of counts. The rearrangement uses TRBV19 and TRBJ1-5, with 11 positions matching TRBD1. From germline, CDR1 is LNHDA and CDR2 SQIVND (reference sequence). The CDR3 runs to 16 residues. V was pared by 10 bases and J by 6 bases, with 14 bases of the junction left unmatched. The CDR3 loop reads CATQGQGARTSQPQHF. The DNA of the CDR3 is TGTGCCACTCAAGGACAGGGGGCGCGTACAAGTCAGCCCCAGCATTTT.

The gene calls are TRBV5-1 and TRBJ2-7; TRBD1 aligns across 9 bases. V was clipped by 4 bases and J by 4 bases; unmatched bases: 6. CDR3 length: 14 amino acids. CDR1 SGHRS and CDR2 YFSETQ come from the germline V gene. The CDR3 reads CASSPGTGSYEQYF. The DNA of the CDR3 is TGCGCCAGCAGCCCCGGGACAGGGAGTTACGAGCAGTACTTC.

The V call is TRBV19, the J call TRBJ2-1; D is perhaps TRBD2 (5 bases). V lost 3 bases, J lost 8 bases, and 17 bases lay in between. Germline V gene data show CDR1 as LNHDA and CDR2 as SQIVND (reference sequence). CDR3 length equals 15 residues. The CDR3: CASSIGVGSRHEQFF. The CDR3 nucleotides are TGTGCCAGTAGTATCGGAGTGGGGAGTCGCCATGAGCAGTTCTTC. The entire variable domain, with the rest obtained from reference TRBV19 and TRBJ2-1, is as follows: DGGITQSPKYLFRKEGQNVTLSCEQNLNHDAMYWYRQDPGQGLRLIYYSQIVNDFQKGDIAEGYSVSREKKESFPLTVTSAQKNPTAFYLCASSIGVGSRHEQFFGPGTRLTVL.

This clone was seen a handful of times. The chain recombines TRBV28 with TRBJ1-5; TRBD1 matches at 8 bases. Germline trimming cut 2 bases from V and 3 bases from J; bases unmatched to any gene: 6. Germline V gene sequence: CDR1 MDHEN, CDR2 SYDVKM. CDR3 size: 16 residues. In DNA form, the CDR3 reads TGTGCCAGCAGTTTACCCCGGGACAGGTACAATCAGCCCCAGCATTTT. This sequence encodes CASSLPRDRYNQPQHF.

J is TRBJ2-1 and V is TRBV19, with D perhaps TRBD1 (5 bases). V was cut by 4 bases and J by 5 bases, with 18 bases left in between. The V gene's germline CDR1 is LNHDA and CDR2 SQIVND (reference sequence). The CDR3 length is 16 residues. Here the CDR3 reads CASSRQGVGRDNEQFF. DNA for the CDR3: TGTGCCAGTAGTAGGCAGGGTGTTGGTCGGGACAATGAGCAGTTCTTC.

J is TRBJ1-1 and V is TRBV18, with D tentatively TRBD1 (5 bases). V was shortened by 3 bases and J by 2 bases, with 7 bases between the two germline ends. Per the germline V gene, CDR1 is KGHSH and CDR2 is LQKENI. The CDR3 has 13 residues. CDR3 residues: CASSPGGNTEAFF. In nucleotides, the CDR3 is TGTGCCAGCTCACCTGGGGGAAACACTGAAGCTTTCTTT.

This clone was observed a single time. The V gene is TRBV7-9, the J gene TRBJ2-3; D is unclear. Germline assignment: CDR1 SEHNR and CDR2 FQNEAQ (reference sequence). Trimming left V 4 bases short and J 0 bases short, with 17 bases between. The CDR3 runs 17 residues. In DNA, the CDR3 is TGTGCCAGCAGCTCTATCTTTTCTATAACTAGCACAGATACGCAGTATTTT. It codes for CASSSIFSITSTDTQYF.

The chain recombines TRBV7-8 with TRBJ1-2; D remains ambiguous. Germline CDR1 SGHVS, CDR2 FQNEAQ. The CDR3 has 15 amino acids. V dropped 2 bases and J dropped 5 bases, with 15 bases sitting between them. CDR3 region: CASSLRTDFEYGYTF. DNA for the CDR3: TGTGCCAGCAGCTTAAGAACGGATTTCGAGTATGGCTACACCTTC. The full variable domain, rest sourced from reference TRBV7-8 and TRBJ1-2, is GAGVSQSPRYKVAKRGQDVALRCDPISGHVSLFWYQQALGQGPEFLTYFQNEAQLDKSGLPSDRFFAERPEGSVSTLKIQRTQQEDSAVYLCASSLRTDFEYGYTFGSGTRLTVV.

The gene calls are TRBV6-5 and TRBJ1-4; weak D call: TRBD1 (6 bases). Looked up from germline, CDR1 is MNHEY and CDR2 is SVGAGI. The CDR3 sequence is 15 residues long. V dropped 5 bases and J dropped 5 bases, with 15 bases sitting between them. The DNA of the CDR3 is TGTGCCAGCAGTATTCTAGGGGGGGGAAATGAAAAACTGTTTTTT. Its protein is CASSILGGGNEKLFF.

The V call is TRBV19, the J call TRBJ2-1; 7 positions agree with TRBD2. Per germline, CDR1 LNHDA and CDR2 SQIVND (reference sequence). The V and J ends lost 3 bases and 0 bases, in that order; junction bases with no gene match: 5. There are 16 residues in the CDR3. This chain's CDR3 is CASSISRGSSYNEQFF. DNA of the CDR3: TGTGCCAGTAGTATCTCGCGGGGGAGCTCCTACAATGAGCAGTTCTTC.

V is TRBV6-1 and J is TRBJ2-5, with a weak D call TRBD2 (6 bases). Germline loops: CDR1 MNHNS, CDR2 SASEGT. With 1 base removed from V and 7 bases from J, the gap between germline ends came to 16 bases. The CDR3 spans 15 residues. The CDR3 reads CASSEGEGLGGTQYF. CDR3 bases: TGTGCCAGCAGTGAAGGTGAAGGGCTGGGAGGGACCCAGTACTTC.

This clone was counted only a few times. The chain links TRBV4-1 to TRBJ1-5; 7 positions match TRBD1. From germline, CDR1 is MGHRA and CDR2 YSYEKL. The CDR3 runs 17 residues. V shed 4 bases, J shed 0 bases, and the junction held 9 bases outside the gene matches. The CDR3 loop reads CASSPRDSPYSNQPQHF. CDR3 nucleotides: TGCGCCAGCAGCCCTCGGGACAGCCCTTATAGCAATCAGCCCCAGCATTTT.

The rearrangement uses TRBV6-6 and TRBJ2-7, with 7 bases aligning to TRBD1. CDR3 length: 14 amino acids. Germline values: CDR1 MNHNY, CDR2 SVGAGI (reference sequence). Trimming at V came to 4 bases and at J to 4 bases, leaving 7 bases not matched to a gene. The CDR3 here is CASSLTGTRYEQYF. The CDR3 region has the DNA TGTGCCAGCAGTTTGACAGGGACCAGGTACGAGCAGTACTTC.

V and J are TRBV5-8 and TRBJ1-1; maybe TRBD1 (5 bases). The CDR3 is made up of 16 amino acids. V was shortened by 2 bases and J by 6 bases, with 20 bases between the two germline ends. Germline CDR1 reads SGHTS; CDR2 reads YDEGEE. The chain's CDR3 is CASSLYPGYEMAEAFF. The DNA of the CDR3 is TGTGCCAGCAGCTTATATCCAGGGTATGAAATGGCTGAAGCTTTCTTT. Full variable domain (remainder filled in from reference TRBV5-8 and TRBJ1-1): EAGVTQSPTHLIKTRGQQATLRCSPISGHTSVYWYQQALGLGLQFLLWYDEGEERNRGNFPPRFSGRQFPNYSSELNVNALELEDSALYLCASSLYPGYEMAEAFFGQGTRLTVV.

The genes are TRBV30 and TRBJ2-7; D is unresolved. Trimming left V 0 bases short and J 0 bases short, with 9 bases between. This CDR3 has 14 amino acids. Germline assignment: CDR1 GTSNPN and CDR2 SVGIG (reference sequence). CDR3 in amino acids: CAWSVPGSSYEQYF. The CDR3 DNA is TGTGCCTGGAGTGTACCAGGAAGCTCCTACGAGCAGTACTTC.

Turning to this clone: Within the sample, other DNA sequences also encode this same CDR3. The rearrangement joins TRBV7-9 to TRBJ1-1; D call uncertain. Germline V gives CDR1 SEHNR, CDR2 FQNEAQ (reference sequence). The CDR3 extends over 13 amino acids. V was shortened by 2 bases and J by 2 bases, with 6 bases between the two germline ends. CDR3 in amino acids: CASSLSGNTEAFF. The DNA of the CDR3 is TGTGCCAGCAGCTTATCAGGAAACACTGAAGCTTTCTTT. Supplemented by reference TRBV7-9 and TRBJ1-1, the full variable domain reads DTGVSQNPRHKITKRGQNVTFRCDPISEHNRLYWYRQTLGQGPEFLTYFQNEAQLEKSRLLSDRFSAERPKGSFSTLEIQRTEQGDSAMYLCASSLSGNTEAFFGQGTRLTVV.